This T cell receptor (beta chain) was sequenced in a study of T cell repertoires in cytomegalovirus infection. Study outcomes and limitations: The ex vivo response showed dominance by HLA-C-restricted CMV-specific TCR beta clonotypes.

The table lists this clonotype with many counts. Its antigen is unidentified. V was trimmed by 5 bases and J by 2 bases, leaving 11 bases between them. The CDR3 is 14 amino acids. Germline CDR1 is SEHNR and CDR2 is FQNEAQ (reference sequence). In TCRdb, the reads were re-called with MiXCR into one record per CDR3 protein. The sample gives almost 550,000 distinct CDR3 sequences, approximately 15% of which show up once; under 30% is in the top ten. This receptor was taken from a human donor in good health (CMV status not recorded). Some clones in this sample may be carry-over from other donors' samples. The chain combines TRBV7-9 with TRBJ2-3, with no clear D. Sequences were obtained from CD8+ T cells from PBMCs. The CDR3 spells CASSITEPTDTQYF. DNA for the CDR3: TGTGCCAGCAGCATAACGGAGCCCACAGATACGCAGTATTTT.